This T cell receptor beta chain stems from a study of T cell changes during pregnancy in multiple sclerosis. Germline V gene data show CDR1 as LNHDA and CDR2 as SQIVND (reference sequence). The CDR3 loop spans 11 amino acids. The ends were cut back, 6 bases at V and 3 bases at J, with 3 bases in the middle. TCRdb's table, derived via immunoSEQ multiplex PCR, lists solely in-frame clones and lacks some. The sample contains around 100,000 clones, roughly 90% of which appear only once. The chain links TRBV19 to TRBJ2-1; D is unclear. The TCR comes from a female donor with multiple sclerosis, enrolled in a pregnancy study. Sequenced here: peripheral blood, sampled after pregnancy. CDR3 sequence reads: CASSYYNEQFF. The CDR3 bases are TGTGCCAGTAGCTACTACAATGAGCAGTTCTTC.